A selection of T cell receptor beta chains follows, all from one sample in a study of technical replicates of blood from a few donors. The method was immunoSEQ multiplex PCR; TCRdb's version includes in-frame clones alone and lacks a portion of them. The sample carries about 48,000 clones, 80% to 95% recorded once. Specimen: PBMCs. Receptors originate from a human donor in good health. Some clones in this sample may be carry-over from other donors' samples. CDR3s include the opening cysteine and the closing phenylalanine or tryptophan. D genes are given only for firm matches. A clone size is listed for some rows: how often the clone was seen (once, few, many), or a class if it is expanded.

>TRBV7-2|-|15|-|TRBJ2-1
TGTGCCAGCAGCTCGCCCCGGGGGAGATTTGAGGAGCAGTTCTTC
CASSSPRGRFEEQFF
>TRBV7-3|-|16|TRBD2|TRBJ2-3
TGTGCCAGCAGCTCGGATCTAGCGGGGGGCACAGATACGCAGTATTTT
CASSSDLAGGTDTQYF
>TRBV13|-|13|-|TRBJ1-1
TGTGCCAGCAGCTCGGGACACTACACTGAAGCTTTCTTT
CASSSGHYTEAFF
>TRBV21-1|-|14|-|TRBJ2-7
TGTGCCAGCCTGAAACAGGGTTGGTCCTACGAGCAGTACTTC
CASLKQGWSYEQYF
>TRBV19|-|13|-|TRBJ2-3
TGTGCCAGTAGTATAGATCTTAAAGATACGCAGTATTTT
CASSIDLKDTQYF
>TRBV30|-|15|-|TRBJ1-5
TGTGCCTGGAGAAGCAGGGAGGAGAGGAATCAGCCCCAGCATTTT
CAWRSREERNQPQHF
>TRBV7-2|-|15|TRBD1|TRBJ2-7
TGTGCCAGCAGCTTAAGAATTGGGACAGGGGGCGAGCAGTACTTC
CASSLRIGTGGEQYF
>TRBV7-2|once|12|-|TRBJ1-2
TGTGCCAGCAGCCCCGACAGCGATGGCTACACCTTC
CASSPDSDGYTF
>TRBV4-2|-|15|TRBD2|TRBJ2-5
TGTGCCAGCAGCCAAGGACTAGCGGGAGGGGAGACCCAGTACTTC
CASSQGLAGGETQYF
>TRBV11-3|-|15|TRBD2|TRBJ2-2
TGTGCCAGCAGCTTGGATGGCACGGGAGGCGGGGAGCTGTTTTTT
CASSLDGTGGGELFF
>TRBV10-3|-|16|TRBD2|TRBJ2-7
TGTGCCATCAGTGATCCCACTAGCGGGAGCGGGGACGAGCAGTACTTC
CAISDPTSGSGDEQYF